This record covers a single TCR beta chain. This entry comes from a study of CD8 T cells in Susac syndrome. Germline V CDR1 and CDR2: DFQATT, SNEGSKA (reference sequence). V dropped 3 bases and J dropped 2 bases, with 8 bases sitting between them. This CDR3 is built from 13 residues. A quantity of about 0.5 to 1 ug RNA underwent reverse transcription using random hexamers. TCRdb re-derived calls from the immunoSEQ multiplex PCR reads in MiXCR, one entry per CDR3 protein. This table holds under 150,000 distinct CDR3 sequences, roughly 94% found once. This receptor was taken from a human donor with multiple sclerosis. This sequence joins TRBV20-1 and TRBJ1-5; D is ambiguous. Sequenced input: CD4+ T cells from PBMCs. CDR3: CSASTGGNQPQHF. The CDR3 nucleotides are TGCAGTGCTAGTACTGGAGGCAATCAGCCCCAGCATTTT.